The 18 T cell receptor beta chains presented below share a single source sample, sequenced in a study of tumor-infiltrating lymphocytes in oesophageal squamous cell carcinoma. Each CDR3 protein gets one entry after TCRdb re-called the PCR reads with MiXCR. The top ten hold about 15% of the sample, which has over 10,000 distinct CDR3 sequences, approximately 47% seen once. The sequenced sample consisted of normal esophageal tissue next to the tumor. The receptors were sampled from a male donor with esophageal squamous cell carcinoma.

The V and J genes are TRBV10-2 and TRBJ2-3; D may be TRBD2 (5 bases). V lost 3 bases and J lost 7, with 20 bases in between. This CDR3 is 16 amino acids long. Germline-derived CDR1 and CDR2 are WSHSY and SAAADI. The DNA of the CDR3 is TGCGCCAGCAGTGAAAGAGCTGGGGAGTCCTCGCATACGCAGTATTTT. Residues: CASSERAGESSHTQYF.

V and J are TRBV13 and TRBJ2-5, with 7 bases that match TRBD1. This CDR3 contains 14 residues. J gave up 1 base and V 5 bases, and 4 bases lay outside the gene matches. Germline lookup yields CDR1 PRHDT and CDR2 FYEKMQ (reference sequence). This chain's CDR3 is CASSPRTGQETQYF. In DNA form, the CDR3 reads TGTGCCAGCAGCCCGAGGACAGGCCAAGAGACCCAGTACTTC.

The V gene is TRBV6-6, the J gene TRBJ2-7, with 13 bases matching TRBD2. Germline V gene lookup returns CDR1 MNHNY and CDR2 SVGAGI (reference sequence). After removal of 5 bases from V and 6 bases from J, the junction contained 10 bases not matched to a gene. The CDR3 spans 16 residues. CDR3 amino acids: CASSPTWTSGSIEQYF. The CDR3 coding sequence is TGTGCCAGCAGTCCTACTTGGACTAGCGGGAGTATCGAGCAGTACTTC.

This clonotype was detected once. CDR3 sequence reads: CASSYTTSGTYNEQFF. CDR3 bases: TGTGCCAGCAGCTATACGACTAGCGGAACCTACAATGAGCAGTTCTTC. The genes are TRBV7-8 and TRBJ2-1; 9 positions agree with TRBD2. V lost 4 bases to trimming and J lost 2 bases; unmatched junction nucleotides: 6. This CDR3 comprises 16 residues. Per the germline V gene, CDR1 is SGHVS and CDR2 is FQNEAQ.

There are a few counts of this clonotype. The genes are TRBV7-6 and TRBJ2-7; 8 bases fit TRBD1. The CDR3 has 13 residues. The V segment lost 5 bases and the J segment 3 bases; nucleotides outside the gene matches: 3. Per the germline V gene, CDR1 is SGHVS and CDR2 is FNYEAQ. The CDR3 here is CASSPTGGYEQYF. CDR3 in DNA: TGTGCCAGCAGCCCTACAGGGGGCTACGAGCAGTACTTC.

The J gene is TRBJ2-1, the V gene TRBV11-2; 10 positions match TRBD2. CDR1 is SGHAT, CDR2 FQNNGV, per germline. Trimming removed 5 bases from V and 7 bases from J; junction bases left unmatched: 5. The CDR3 sequence is 14 residues long. The CDR3 sequence: CASSLAGEWNEQFF. Here the CDR3 DNA reads TGTGCCAGCAGCCTAGCGGGAGAGTGGAATGAGCAGTTCTTC.

Concerning this clonotype itself: At one end, the junction sequence differs from germline, possibly due to a read error. This chain joins TRBV7-6 and TRBJ2-1; D is ambiguous. Germline CDR1 is SGHVS and CDR2 is FNYEAQ. The CDR3 extends over 13 amino acids. The CDR3 here is CASSFSAGNEQFF. As DNA, the CDR3 is TGTGCTAGCAGCTTCTCGGCTGGCAATGAGCAGTTCTTC. Supplemented by reference TRBV7-6 and TRBJ2-1, the full variable domain reads GAGVSQSPRYKVTKRGQDVALRCDPISGHVSLYWYRQALGQGPEFLTYFNYEAQQDKSGLPNDRFSAERPEGSISTLTIQRTEQRDSAMYRCASSFSAGNEQFFGPGTRLTVL.

The chain uses TRBV7-2 and TRBJ1-5; tentative D call: TRBD1 (5 bases). This CDR3 is built from 15 residues. CDR1 and CDR2 (germline): SGHTA, FQGNSA. The V end was cut by 2 bases, the J end by 4 bases, with 12 bases between. CDR3 in amino acids: CASSLRRGVNQPQHF. CDR3 DNA sequence: TGTGCCAGCAGCTTACGCCGGGGCGTTAATCAGCCCCAGCATTTT.

This rearrangement joins TRBV7-4 to TRBJ2-1; D is tentatively TRBD1 or TRBD2 (5 bases each). CDR1 and CDR2 from the germline V gene are SGHVT and SQSDAQ. The CDR3 runs 17 residues. The V end was cut by 3 bases, the J end by 6 bases, with 21 bases between. CDR3 sequence reads: CASSFPKPGRERNEQFF. CDR3 bases: TGTGCCAGCAGCTTTCCCAAACCGGGACGAGAACGCAATGAGCAGTTCTTC.

This clonotype was found a few times. The chain joins TRBV7-6 to TRBJ2-3, with 10 positions matching TRBD1. The CDR3 is made up of 15 amino acids. Germline-derived CDR1 and CDR2 are SGHVS and FNYEAQ. Losses at the gene ends were 4 bases for V and 3 bases for J; bases not matched to a gene: 4. In DNA form, the CDR3 reads TGTGCCAGCAGCTCTGGACAGGGGGTGACAGATACGCAGTATTTT. It codes for CASSSGQGVTDTQYF.

The chain employs TRBV7-2 and TRBJ1-1; D is undetermined. This CDR3 region has 16 residues. With 2 bases removed from V and 1 base from J, the gap between germline ends came to 14 bases. CDR1 SGHTA and CDR2 FQGNSA come from the germline V gene. The CDR3 spells CASSLSGSVWNTEAFF. The CDR3 DNA sequence: TGTGCCAGCAGCTTATCCGGAAGTGTTTGGAACACTGAAGCTTTCTTT.

The J gene is TRBJ1-1, the V gene TRBV7-8, with 10 positions matching TRBD1. The CDR3 runs 14 residues. The germline V gene has CDR1 SGHVS and CDR2 FQNEAQ. V trimming: 5 bases; J trimming: 5 bases; junction bases outside the gene matches: 5. The CDR3 DNA sequence: TGTGCCAGCAGCCTGACAGGGGGCGAGACTGAAGCTTTCTTT. Translating it yields CASSLTGGETEAFF. Full variable domain (remainder filled in from reference TRBV7-8 and TRBJ1-1): GAGVSQSPRYKVAKRGQDVALRCDPISGHVSLFWYQQALGQGPEFLTYFQNEAQLDKSGLPSDRFFAERPEGSVSTLKIQRTQQEDSAVYLCASSLTGGETEAFFGQGTRLTVV.

Written as DNA, the CDR3 is TGTGCCAGCAGCCTTGGGGTAGCGGGGGGTTACGAGCAGTACTTC. Amino acids: CASSLGVAGGYEQYF. The chain is built from TRBV7-2 and TRBJ2-4; 10 nucleotides line up with TRBD2. The J call is in doubt because the DNA end fits TRBJ2-7 better. CDR3 length: 15 amino acids. The germline CDR1 and CDR2 sequences are SGHTA and FQGNSA.

The CDR3 DNA is TGTGCCAGCAGCTTAACGGCAGGGGGCGGTTACGAGCAGTACTTC. Translation gives CASSLTAGGGYEQYF. V gene TRBV7-3 combines with J gene TRBJ2-7, with 8 bases matching TRBD1. V was pared by 0 bases and J by 4 bases, with 5 bases of the junction left unmatched. Germline CDR1 SGHTA, CDR2 FQGTGA. This CDR3 spans 15 amino acids.

With regard to this clonotype: Given the absence of the conserved phenylalanine or tryptophan at the CDR3 end, a read error is likely. V and J are TRBV7-3 and TRBJ2-5; 9 bases agree with TRBD1. The J call is in doubt because the DNA end fits TRBJ2-1 better. The CDR3 runs to 15 residues. Germline CDR1 SGHTA, CDR2 FQGTGA. This chain's CDR3 is CASSSGTGIYNEQFL. DNA for the CDR3: TGTGCCAGCAGCTCTGGGACAGGGATCTACAATGAGCAGTTCTTG.

The J gene is TRBJ2-3, the V gene TRBV28, with TRBD2 matching 14 bases. The J segment lost 3 bases and the V segment lost 5 bases, leaving 4 bases of the junction unmatched. The CDR3 has 16 amino acids. Per the germline V gene, CDR1 is MDHEN and CDR2 is SYDVKM. The CDR3 here is CASSLTSGGATDTQYF. The CDR3, as DNA: TGTGCCAGCAGTCTGACTAGCGGGGGGGCTACAGATACGCAGTATTTT.

The chain employs TRBV28 and TRBJ1-3, with 8 bases that match TRBD1. CDR3 length equals 15 residues. Germline V gene sequence: CDR1 MDHEN, CDR2 SYDVKM. With V trimmed by 6 bases and J by 0 bases, 4 bases remained unmatched. The DNA of the CDR3 is TGTGCCAGCAGCGGGACAGGCCCCTCTGGAAACACCATATATTTT. This codes for CASSGTGPSGNTIYF.

This clonotype was seen a few times. The chain is built from TRBV19 and TRBJ1-1; 10 bases agree with TRBD1. The V gene's germline CDR1 is LNHDA and CDR2 SQIVND (reference sequence). The CDR3 runs 15 residues. Trimming cost V 10 bases and J 4 bases; bases outside gene matches: 12. The CDR3 DNA sequence: TGTGCCACCGGCGGACAGGGGGGGGCGGGCACTGAAGCTTTCTTT. This sequence encodes CATGGQGGAGTEAFF.